The present entry profiles one T cell receptor (beta chain) with its context. This receptor's antigen is unknown. Base-call qualities are not available, and no considerably larger clone is one nucleotide away. These data originate in a study of blood T cell repertoires in COVID-19 (TCRdb year 2020). General notes on the study: Samples covering the acute and convalescent phases of COVID-19 were provided by collaborators in the United States, Italy and Spain. The prospective study material was composed of cDNA or gDNA derived from T cells, B-cell-depleted T cells, or PBMCs. The dataset comprised deeply sampled blood TCRbeta repertoires from subjects exposed to, actively infected with, or recovered from COVID-19. The repertoires were released in a freely available public database meant as a resource for research on the immune response to SARS-CoV-2. Samples were obtained from the ongoing ImmuneRACE study (first 160 participants) and from approximately 1,200 subjects provided by 6 global collaborators. Nearly every sample came with metadata listing a de-identified subject ID, COVID-19 status, age in years and sex. Where available, HLA class I and class II types were obtained from metadata supplied by the sample provider rather than from assay-based typing.

TCRbeta CDR3 regions were amplified from genomic DNA using the immunoSEQ Assay, a bias-controlled multiplex PCR. The published analysis was carried out like this. The number of nucleated cells in each sample was estimated from the amplification of reference gene primers within the assay. To quantify the absolute abundance of each unique TCRbeta CDR3 rearrangement, sequence reads were collapsed and filtered. For each sample, productive Simpson clonality was calculated as the square root of Simpson's diversity index across productive rearrangements. TCRdb retrieved this table from immuneACCESS and kept in-frame rearrangements only. Not all clones are present; in checked studies, unresolved V genes account for under half, and no reason is known for the remainder. That table supplies the V and J calls and clone size; D and trimming were determined from the DNA. The sample includes over 250,000 clones, with around 89% observed a single time. Just under 9% of the sample is in the top ten clones.

What the work shows at the level of the full study, not this receptor alone: How much clinical and demographic metadata was included differed by source and by participant, and the metadata was provided uncurated.

V is shortened by 4 bases, J by 4 bases, and the region joining them spans 24 bases. Including the terminal cysteine and phenylalanine, the CDR3 comprises 18 residues. The read is trimmed to its CDR3 DNA, 54 bases read in frame from base 1. The germline V gene gives CDR1 as MGHRA and CDR2 as YSYEKL. Participants in the prospective study were aged about 18 to 90 years, lived in some 24 United States geographic areas, and enrolled through a virtual design. In the prospective study, participants were assigned to cohorts based on the clinical history participants reported in a screening survey and a study questionnaire. Recovered participants in ImmuneRACE Cohort 3 were defined by two consecutive negative NP/OP PCR tests, clearance by a healthcare professional, or resolution of symptoms. Each participant in the prospective study had whole blood, serum and a nasopharyngeal or oropharyngeal swab collected by mobile phlebotomists. Additional blood draws and questionnaires over an approximately 2-month period could optionally be provided by prospective study participants. Before DNA extraction, blood samples from the prospective study were shipped at room temperature or frozen.

This TCR was sampled from a man in his forties or fifties who had recovered from COVID-19. The sample was PBMCs or T cells enriched from blood (not recorded which). This sequence uses TRBV4-1 and TRBJ2-3; the D gene assignment is perhaps TRBD1 or TRBD2, with each matching 9 bases. The bases are TGCGCCAGCAGCCCGAGACGGACAGGGGCTAGCGGGGCAGATACGCAGTATTTT. This codes for CASSPRRTGASGADTQYF.